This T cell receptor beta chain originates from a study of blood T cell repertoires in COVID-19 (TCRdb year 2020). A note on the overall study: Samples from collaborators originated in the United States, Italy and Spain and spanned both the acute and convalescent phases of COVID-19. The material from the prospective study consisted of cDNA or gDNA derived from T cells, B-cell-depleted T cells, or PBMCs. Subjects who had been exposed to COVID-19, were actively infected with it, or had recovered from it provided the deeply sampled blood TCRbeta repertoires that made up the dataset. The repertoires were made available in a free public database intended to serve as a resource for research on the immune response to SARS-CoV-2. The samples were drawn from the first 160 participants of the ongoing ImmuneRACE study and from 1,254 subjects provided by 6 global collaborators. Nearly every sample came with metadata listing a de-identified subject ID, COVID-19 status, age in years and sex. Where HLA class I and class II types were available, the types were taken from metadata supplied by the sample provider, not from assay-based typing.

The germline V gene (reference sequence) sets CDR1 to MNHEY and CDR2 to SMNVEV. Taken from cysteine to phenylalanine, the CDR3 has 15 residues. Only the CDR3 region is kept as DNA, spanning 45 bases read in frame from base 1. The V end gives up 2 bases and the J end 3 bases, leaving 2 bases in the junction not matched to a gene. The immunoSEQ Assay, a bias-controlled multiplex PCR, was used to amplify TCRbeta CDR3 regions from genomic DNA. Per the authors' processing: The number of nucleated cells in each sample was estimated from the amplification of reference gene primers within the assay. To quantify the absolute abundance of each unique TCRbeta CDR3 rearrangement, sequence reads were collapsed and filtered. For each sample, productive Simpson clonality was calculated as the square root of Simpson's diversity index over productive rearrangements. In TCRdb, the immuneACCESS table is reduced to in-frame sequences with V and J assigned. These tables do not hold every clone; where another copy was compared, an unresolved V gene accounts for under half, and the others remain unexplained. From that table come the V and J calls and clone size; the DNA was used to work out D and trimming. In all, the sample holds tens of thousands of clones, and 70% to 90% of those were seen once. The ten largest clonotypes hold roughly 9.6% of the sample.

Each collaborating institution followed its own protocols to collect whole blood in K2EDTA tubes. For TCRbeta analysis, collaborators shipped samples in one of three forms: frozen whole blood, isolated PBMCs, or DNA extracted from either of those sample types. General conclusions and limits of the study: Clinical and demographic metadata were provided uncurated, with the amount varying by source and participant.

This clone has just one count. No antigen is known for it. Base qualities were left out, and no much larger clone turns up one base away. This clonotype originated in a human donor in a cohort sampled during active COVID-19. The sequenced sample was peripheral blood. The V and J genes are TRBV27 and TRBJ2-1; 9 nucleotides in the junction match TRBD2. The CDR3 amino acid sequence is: CASSLGSGGYNEQFF. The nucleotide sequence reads TGTGCCAGCAGTTTAGGTAGCGGGGGCTACAATGAGCAGTTCTTC.